The rows below give T cell receptor beta chains drawn from one sample of a study of CD8 T cells in Susac syndrome. TCRdb processed the immunoSEQ multiplex PCR reads anew with MiXCR; each CDR3 protein has one entry. The profile covers 170,000 or so distinct CDR3 sequences, with roughly 95% appearing a single time and about 0.12% taken by the ten largest. Material: CD4+ T cells from PBMCs. The source of these receptors is a human donor with Susac syndrome. Each CDR3 is given with its conserved first and last residue. The D gene is left open where the match is weak.

TRBJ1-1,TRBV29-1,.,CSAGRGGGSTEAFF,TGCAGCGCCGGCAGGGGAGGTGGGAGCACTGAAGCTTTCTTT
TRBJ2-5,TRBV15,.,CATSARLPYQETQYF,TGTGCCACCAGCGCAAGACTCCCGTACCAAGAGACCCAGTACTTC
TRBJ2-2,TRBV6-5,.,CASSYSIGVTGELFF,TGTGCCAGCAGTTACTCAATAGGGGTTACCGGGGAGCTGTTTTTT
TRBJ2-3,TRBV24-1,.,CATSDLQGRSTDTQYF,TGTGCCACCAGTGATTTGCAGGGGCGGAGCACAGATACGCAGTATTTT
TRBJ2-7,TRBV20-1,TRBD2,CSAERLAGGVYEQYF,TGCAGTGCTGAACGACTAGCGGGAGGAGTCTACGAGCAGTACTTC
TRBJ2-7,TRBV14,.,CASSQDEGPYEQYF,TGTGCCAGCAGCCAAGATGAGGGTCCCTACGAGCAGTACTTC
TRBJ2-3,TRBV5-1,.,CASSLLTEDTQYF,TGCGCCAGCAGCTTGCTCACCGAAGATACGCAGTATTTT
TRBJ2-7,TRBV9,.,CASSGPGAYEQYF,TGTGCCAGCAGCGGCCCAGGGGCCTACGAGCAGTACTTC
TRBJ2-7,TRBV30,TRBD1,CAWSPGQGILKQYF,TGTGCCTGGAGTCCGGGACAGGGGATTCTCAAGCAGTACTTC
TRBJ2-3,TRBV20-1,.,CSASGRGTDTQYF,TGCAGTGCTAGCGGCCGGGGCACAGATACGCAGTATTTT
TRBJ2-2,TRBV5-1,.,CASSLDREGGELFF,TGCGCCAGCAGCTTGGACAGGGAAGGCGGGGAGCTGTTTTTT